These T cell receptor beta chains were read from a single sample in a study of post-analysis software for immune sequencing data. Using its own MiXCR run on the PCR reads, TCRdb lists one record per CDR3 protein. The sample lists about 380,000 distinct CDR3 sequences; roughly 36% were seen once. Material: blood. The receptors were gathered from a girl between 5 and 17 years old with multiple sclerosis. Both conserved end residues are trimmed from each CDR3. The D gene is left open where the match is weak.

j_gene: TRBJ2-1; v_gene: TRBV5-1; d_gene: TRBD2; CDR3aa: ASSSSGGYNEQC
j_gene: TRBJ2-7; v_gene: TRBV29-1; d_gene: .; CDR3aa: SVEGPENYEQY
j_gene: .; v_gene: TRBV4-1; d_gene: TRBD2; CDR3aa: ASSSRTSGGMETQY
j_gene: TRBJ2-7; v_gene: TRBV3-1; d_gene: TRBD2; CDR3aa: ASSHSATGAGDYEQY
j_gene: TRBJ2-6; v_gene: TRBV27; d_gene: TRBD1; CDR3aa: ATQGARSSGANVLT
j_gene: TRBJ2-7; v_gene: TRBV12-3/TRBV12-4; d_gene: TRBD1; CDR3aa: ASSLTRDRPYEQY
j_gene: TRBJ2-7; v_gene: TRBV29-1; d_gene: .; CDR3aa: SVESQTYGQY
j_gene: TRBJ2-1; v_gene: TRBV20-1; d_gene: .; CDR3aa: SASISGRNEQF
j_gene: TRBJ2-7; v_gene: TRBV18; d_gene: TRBD2; CDR3aa: ASSLLGLAYEQY
j_gene: TRBJ2-5; v_gene: TRBV4-1; d_gene: .; CDR3aa: ASSRLWGAQETQY
j_gene: TRBJ1-4; v_gene: TRBV11-2; d_gene: .; CDR3aa: ASSPRGSNEKLF
j_gene: .; v_gene: TRBV5-1; d_gene: .; CDR3aa: ASSCLRLGDEQY
j_gene: TRBJ1-6; v_gene: TRBV3-1; d_gene: TRBD1; CDR3aa: ASSRDRVGISPLH
j_gene: TRBJ1-1; v_gene: TRBV6-2/TRBV6-3; d_gene: .; CDR3aa: ASTLQGYTEAF
j_gene: TRBJ2-1; v_gene: TRBV7-9; d_gene: TRBD2; CDR3aa: ASSPPTSGGSSYNEQF
j_gene: TRBJ2-7; v_gene: TRBV3-1; d_gene: .; CDR3aa: ASNGQNSYEQY